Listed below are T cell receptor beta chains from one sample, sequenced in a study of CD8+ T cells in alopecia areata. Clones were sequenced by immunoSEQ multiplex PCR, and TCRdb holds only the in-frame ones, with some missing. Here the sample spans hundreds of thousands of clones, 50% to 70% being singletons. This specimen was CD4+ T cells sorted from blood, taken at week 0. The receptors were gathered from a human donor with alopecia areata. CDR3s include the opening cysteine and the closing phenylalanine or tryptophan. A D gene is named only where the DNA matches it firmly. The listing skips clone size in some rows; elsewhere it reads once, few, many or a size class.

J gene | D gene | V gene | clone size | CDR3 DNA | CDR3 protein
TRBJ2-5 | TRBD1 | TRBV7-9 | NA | TGTGCCAGCAGGTCGACAGGGCCGCAGACCCAGTACTTC | CASRSTGPQTQYF
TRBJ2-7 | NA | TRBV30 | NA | TGTGCCTGGGGCAACTGGGGGACAGCGGGGCGGGAGCAGTACTTC | CAWGNWGTAGREQYF
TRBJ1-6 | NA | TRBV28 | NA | TGTGCCGCAAGTGGGGGCTCCTATAATTCACCCCTCCACTTT | CAASGGSYNSPLHF
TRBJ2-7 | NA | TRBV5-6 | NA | TGTGCCAGCAGTCGACGGGACCGTTACGAGCAGTACTTC | CASSRRDRYEQYF
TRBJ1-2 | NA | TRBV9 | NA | TGTGCCAGCGTACGGGACAACTATGGCTACACCTTC | CASVRDNYGYTF
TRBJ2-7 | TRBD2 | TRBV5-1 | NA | TGCGCCAGCAGCACTTCAGCGGGAGGGTTATCCGAGCAGTACTTC | CASSTSAGGLSEQYF
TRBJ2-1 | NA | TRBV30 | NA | TGTGCCTGGAGTAACCCAATGATGGCTCAAAGTGAGCAGTTCTTC | CAWSNPMMAQSEQFF
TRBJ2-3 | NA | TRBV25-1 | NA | TGTGCCAGCAGTGAGACCCATGTTAGGACAGATACGCAGTATTTT | CASSETHVRTDTQYF
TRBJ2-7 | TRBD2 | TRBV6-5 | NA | TGTGCCAGCAGATTGGGACTAGCGGGCGAGCAGTACTTC | CASRLGLAGEQYF
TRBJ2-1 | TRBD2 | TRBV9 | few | TGTGCCAGCAGCGTCGGGGGGGCACGGGAGTACAATGAGCAGTTCTTC | CASSVGGAREYNEQFF
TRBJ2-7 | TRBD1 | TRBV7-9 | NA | TGTGCCAGCAGCGCGCCGGGACAGGGGAGCTACGAGCAGTACTTC | CASSAPGQGSYEQYF